A single sample is the source of the 19 T cell receptor beta chains below, sequenced in a study of T cell changes during pregnancy in multiple sclerosis (dated by TCRdb to about 2019). Library method: the immunoSEQ multiplex PCR assay. The table comes from immuneACCESS by way of TCRdb, which keeps in-frame sequences with V and J called. Part of the clones is missing from these tables; in studies checked, under half for an unresolved V gene and the rest for unknown reasons. The sample table shows approximately 40,000 clones, and almost 95% are seen once. Roughly 0.72% of the sample belongs to the ten largest clones. Sequences were derived from CD4+ T cells from peripheral blood mononuclear cells, sampled before pregnancy. The receptors come from a female donor with multiple sclerosis, enrolled in a pregnancy study.

In nucleotides, the CDR3 is TGCGCCAGCAGCTTGGCCGCGGGCGAGTACGGGGAGCTGTTTTTT. This translates into CASSLAAGEYGELFF. This chain joins TRBV5-1 and TRBJ2-2, with D perhaps TRBD2 (5 bases). There are 15 residues in the CDR3. Between the trimmed V and J ends, which lost 0 bases and 7 bases, there was a span of 13 bases. Germline V CDR1 and CDR2: SGHRS, YFSETQ.

The rearrangement links TRBV27 to TRBJ2-2; no clear D. The CDR3 is 14 residues long. Germline values: CDR1 MNHEY, CDR2 SMNVEV (reference sequence). Trimming removed 3 bases at V and 7 bases at J, with 12 bases between. The CDR3 nucleotides read TGTGCCAGCAGTTTGACCATCCAGGTCGGGGAGCTGTTTTTT. Translated, it gives CASSLTIQVGELFF.

The J gene is TRBJ1-3, the V gene TRBV5-1; tentatively, D is TRBD1 (5 bases). The germline V and J ends were trimmed by 1 base and 7 bases, with 15 bases remaining between them. This CDR3 comprises 15 residues. Germline V gene data show CDR1 as SGHRS and CDR2 as YFSETQ. The CDR3 is CASSLRQGQGNTIYF. The CDR3 region has the DNA TGCGCCAGCAGCTTGCGTCAGGGCCAAGGGAACACCATATATTTT.

V gene TRBV9 combines with J gene TRBJ2-1, with 8 nucleotides matching TRBD2. Germline V gives CDR1 SGDLS, CDR2 YYNGEE. The CDR3 is made up of 15 amino acids. J lost 4 bases, V lost 4 bases, and 7 bases had no gene match. The CDR3 spells CASSSREGLYNEQFF. For the CDR3, the DNA is TGTGCCAGCAGCTCCCGGGAGGGCCTTTACAATGAGCAGTTCTTC.

The chain is built from TRBV6-5 and TRBJ2-7; 8 bases agree with TRBD1. The CDR3 loop spans 15 amino acids. V shed 7 bases and J 4 bases; nucleotides not matched to a gene: 12. Germline-derived CDR1 and CDR2 are MNHEY and SVGAGI. DNA for the CDR3: TGTGCCAGCAACCGAGGACAGGGCCTATTTTACGAGCAGTACTTC. Protein: CASNRGQGLFYEQYF.

This clone is a singleton in its sample. The rearrangement joins TRBV9 to TRBJ2-1; 9 bases map to TRBD2. Germline-derived CDR1 and CDR2 are SGDLS and YYNGEE. Trimming at V came to 4 bases and at J to 2 bases, leaving 10 bases not matched to a gene. The CDR3 runs 17 residues. The CDR3 DNA reads as TGTGCCAGCAGCCCGAATATCGCTAGCGGGACCTACAATGAGCAGTTCTTC. Translation gives CASSPNIASGTYNEQFF.

The J gene is TRBJ2-1, the V gene TRBV7-2, with 13 bases that match TRBD2. The CDR3 is 16 residues long. J lost 3 bases, V lost 4 bases, and 3 bases had no gene match. CDR1 is SGHTA and CDR2 is FQGNSA in the germline V gene. CDR3 in DNA: TGTGCCAGCAGCTCCCGGACTAGCGGGAGCTACAATGAGCAGTTCTTC. Protein sequence: CASSSRTSGSYNEQFF.

This clone came up once. This chain links TRBV7-2 with TRBJ2-1; TRBD2 aligns across 12 bases. The length of the CDR3 is 19 residues. The trim removed 3 bases at V and 9 bases at J, leaving 18 bases unmatched. Germline CDR1 and CDR2: SGHTA and FQGNSA. The CDR3 DNA reads as TGTGCCAGCAGCTTCGGAGGCGGGATCTCTAGCGGGAGGGCCGGTGAGCAGTTCTTC. Protein product: CASSFGGGISSGRAGEQFF.

This chain uses TRBV28 with TRBJ1-3; TRBD1 matches at 7 bases. J gave up 0 bases and V 10 bases, and 3 bases lay outside the gene matches. The CDR3 loop spans 13 amino acids. Per the germline V gene, CDR1 is MDHEN and CDR2 is SYDVKM. The DNA for the CDR3 is TGTGCCATCAGACAGGGCTCTGGAAACACCATATATTTT. It codes for CAIRQGSGNTIYF.

This chain links TRBV21-1 with TRBJ2-7; TRBD2, as called in the table, went unchecked against the DNA. TRBV21-1 is a known pseudogene. This CDR3 contains 12 residues. CDR3 in amino acids: CNVLRETYEQYF. The CDR3 nucleotides read TGTAATGTTCTGCGGGAGACCTACGAGCAGTACTTC.

This chain connects TRBV5-1 to TRBJ2-2; the match to TRBD1 covers 11 bases. There are 17 residues in the CDR3. Trimming at V came to 1 base and at J to 4 bases, leaving 6 bases not matched to a gene. Germline-derived CDR1 and CDR2 are SGHRS and YFSETQ. The CDR3 DNA is TGCGCCAGCAGCTTGACGGGGGGGACAGGGGGCACCGGGGAGCTGTTTTTT. Translated: CASSLTGGTGGTGELFF. Drawing the rest from reference TRBV5-1 and TRBJ2-2, the complete variable domain is KAGVTQTPRYLIKTRGQQVTLSCSPISGHRSVSWYQQTPGQGLQFLFEYFSETQRNKGNFPGRFSGRQFSNSRSEMNVSTLELGDSALYLCASSLTGGTGGTGELFFGEGSRLTVL.

The chain combines TRBV7-2 with TRBJ1-5; tentatively, D is TRBD1 (5 bases). Trimming took 4 bases from V and 6 from J, leaving 13 bases between them. Germline V lookup: CDR1 SGHTA, CDR2 FQGNSA. This CDR3 spans 14 amino acids. DNA of the CDR3: TGTGCCAGCAGCTCGAACAGGCGGGGTCAGCCCCAGCATTTT. Its translation is CASSSNRRGQPQHF.

V is TRBV4-2 and J is TRBJ1-2, with 7 bases identical to TRBD1. Germline V gene sequence: CDR1 LGHNA, CDR2 YNFKEQ. J lost 6 bases, V lost 0 bases, and 1 base had no gene match. The CDR3 length is 13 residues. CDR3 amino acids: CASSQDGQDGYTF. CDR3 nucleotide sequence: TGTGCCAGCAGCCAAGACGGACAGGATGGCTACACCTTC.

This chain connects TRBV6-5 to TRBJ2-7; 7 nucleotides agree with TRBD1. The CDR3 contains 16 residues. The germline V gene encodes CDR1 MNHEY and CDR2 SVGAGI. Trimming removed 2 bases from V and 0 bases from J; junction bases left unmatched: 7. DNA of the CDR3: TGTGCCAGCAGTTACCTTAGACAGGGAAGCTCCTACGAGCAGTACTTC. Translated, it gives CASSYLRQGSSYEQYF.

CDR3 sequence reads: CASSLVRLKDYNEQFF. The CDR3 DNA is TGTGCCAGTAGTTTGGTTCGACTCAAAGATTACAATGAGCAGTTCTTC. This chain joins TRBV19 and TRBJ2-1; D not resolved. Trimming stripped 5 bases from V and 4 bases from J, with 18 bases between. The CDR3 length is 16 residues. Germline V gene data show CDR1 as LNHDA and CDR2 as SQIVND (reference sequence). Combining the CDR3 with reference TRBV19 and TRBJ2-1 gives the whole variable domain DGGITQSPKYLFRKEGQNVTLSCEQNLNHDAMYWYRQDPGQGLRLIYYSQIVNDFQKGDIAEGYSVSREKKESFPLTVTSAQKNPTAFYLCASSLVRLKDYNEQFFGPGTRLTVL.

As DNA, the CDR3 is TGTGCCAGCAGTTACGTGCAGGGGCCGACCGGGGAGCTGTTTTTT. This translates into CASSYVQGPTGELFF. The genes are TRBV6-5 and TRBJ2-2; TRBD1 might be the D (6 bases). This CDR3 contains 15 residues. The V and J ends lost 2 bases and 5 bases respectively, with 12 bases between them. Germline assignment: CDR1 MNHEY and CDR2 SVGAGI.

The genes are TRBV7-2 and TRBJ2-7; TRBD1 aligns across 8 bases. The germline CDR1 and CDR2 sequences are SGHTA and FQGNSA. This CDR3 is 15 amino acids long. V was pared by 0 bases and J by 4 bases, with 5 bases of the junction left unmatched. CDR3 residues: CASSLAGTGTYEQYF. The DNA for the CDR3 is TGTGCCAGCAGCTTAGCCGGGACAGGCACGTACGAGCAGTACTTC.

The chain has TRBV6-1 and TRBJ1-5, with 8 positions matching TRBD1. Germline V CDR1 and CDR2: MNHNS, SASEGT. Trimming cost V 8 bases and J 6 bases; bases outside gene matches: 12. This CDR3 spans 15 amino acids. This chain's CDR3 is CASGRAGGFGQPQHF. CDR3 bases: TGTGCCAGCGGCCGGGCAGGGGGCTTCGGTCAGCCCCAGCATTTT.

The chain uses TRBV2 and TRBJ2-7; TRBD2 is a possible D gene (5 bases). Trimming removed 10 bases at V and 0 bases at J, with 19 bases between. The V gene's germline CDR1 is SNHLY and CDR2 FYNNEI. The CDR3 has 15 residues. The CDR3 sequence is CATSAWGVSSYEQYF. The CDR3 DNA reads TGTGCCACCTCGGCGTGGGGAGTGAGCTCCTACGAGCAGTACTTC.